The rows below give T cell receptor beta chains drawn from one sample of a study of long-term antiretroviral therapy in people with HIV. Assay: immunoSEQ multiplex PCR; the TCRdb copy retains only in-frame clones and omits some. The repertoire holds about 21,000 clones, with about four fifths as singletons. The sequencing used unsorted PBMCs, collected 0.2 years after starting antiretroviral therapy. Receptors were obtained from a woman aged 25-40 years with HIV. Each CDR3 is given with its conserved first and last residue. Each record gives: CDR3 DNA, CDR3 protein, D gene, J gene, V gene, clone size. The D gene is left open where the match is weak. Where a row states a size, it is once, few, many or the class of an expanded clone; other rows omit it.

cdr3_nt: TGTGCCAGCTCACCACAGGGTGGGGAAGCTTTCTTT; cdr3_aa: CASSPQGGEAFF; d_call: NA; j_call: TRBJ1-1; v_call: TRBV18; clone_size: NA
cdr3_nt: TGTGCCAGCAGCTTTAGCCCCGAGGACGGGGAGCTGTTTTTT; cdr3_aa: CASSFSPEDGELFF; d_call: NA; j_call: TRBJ2-2; v_call: TRBV7-2; clone_size: NA
cdr3_nt: TGTGCCAGCAGCTTGACGGGACAGGGGGCCCCCGGGGAGCTGTTTTTT; cdr3_aa: CASSLTGQGAPGELFF; d_call: TRBD1; j_call: TRBJ2-2; v_call: TRBV7-7; clone_size: NA
cdr3_nt: TGTGCCAGCAGCTTAGCTATTACGGGACATCAGTACTTC; cdr3_aa: CASSLAITGHQYF; d_call: NA; j_call: TRBJ2-5; v_call: TRBV11-2; clone_size: NA
cdr3_nt: TGTGCTAGTGGTTCCCTCCCAGCCAGCGAGCAGTTCTTC; cdr3_aa: CASGSLPASEQFF; d_call: NA; j_call: TRBJ2-1; v_call: TRBV12-5; clone_size: NA
cdr3_nt: TGTGCCTGGAGTTTACGAGGGTCGGACCCCTCTGGGGCCAACGTCCTGACTTTC; cdr3_aa: CAWSLRGSDPSGANVLTF; d_call: NA; j_call: TRBJ2-6; v_call: TRBV30; clone_size: NA
cdr3_nt: TGTGCCAGCTCACCACAGGGGGGACTTTCAACTAATGAAAAACTGTTTTTT; cdr3_aa: CASSPQGGLSTNEKLFF; d_call: NA; j_call: TRBJ1-4; v_call: TRBV18; clone_size: NA
cdr3_nt: TGTGCCAGCCAAAGGACAGGGAACACCGGGGAGCTGTTTTTT; cdr3_aa: CASQRTGNTGELFF; d_call: TRBD1; j_call: TRBJ2-2; v_call: TRBV7-3; clone_size: NA
cdr3_nt: TGTGCCAGTAGTCACAGGGCGGATGGCTACACCTTC; cdr3_aa: CASSHRADGYTF; d_call: NA; j_call: TRBJ1-2; v_call: TRBV19; clone_size: NA
cdr3_nt: TGTGCCAGCAGCCCCGGACAGAACACAGATACGCAGTATTTT; cdr3_aa: CASSPGQNTDTQYF; d_call: NA; j_call: TRBJ2-3; v_call: TRBV6-5; clone_size: large
cdr3_nt: TGCGCCAGCAGCCGCACCCCACCTGATACAGGGAGCACTGAAGCTTTCTTT; cdr3_aa: CASSRTPPDTGSTEAFF; d_call: NA; j_call: TRBJ1-1; v_call: TRBV5-1; clone_size: NA
cdr3_nt: TGCGCCATACTACAGGGAATTAGCAATCAGCCCCAGCATTTT; cdr3_aa: CAILQGISNQPQHF; d_call: NA; j_call: TRBJ1-5; v_call: TRBV10-1; clone_size: NA
cdr3_nt: TGTGCCAGCTGGGGGACATCCACCTTC; cdr3_aa: CASWGTSTF; d_call: NA; j_call: TRBJ1-2; v_call: TRBV6-4; clone_size: once
cdr3_nt: TGCGCCAGCAGCCTAGGGTATGCAAACACCATATATTTT; cdr3_aa: CASSLGYANTIYF; d_call: NA; j_call: TRBJ1-3; v_call: TRBV4-1; clone_size: NA
cdr3_nt: TGTGCCAGCAGCTTGACAGACATGAACACTGAAGCTTTCTTT; cdr3_aa: CASSLTDMNTEAFF; d_call: NA; j_call: TRBJ1-1; v_call: TRBV7-6; clone_size: NA